This TCR beta chain was sequenced for a study of blood T cell repertoires in COVID-19. Germline values: CDR1 LGHDT, CDR2 YNNKEL (reference sequence). There are 14 residues in the CDR3. The V end lost 3 bases, the J end lost 2 bases, and 8 bases lay between the germline ends. The recovered donors of Cohort 3 showed two negative PCRs, clearance, or symptom resolution. The table came from immunoSEQ multiplex PCR; TCRdb's copy has only in-frame clones and leaves some out. The table has about 400,000 clones, approximately 89% seen once. What was sequenced was PBMCs or T cells enriched from blood (not recorded which). The chain couples TRBV3-1 (or the pseudogene TRBV3-2) to TRBJ1-5; D remains unclear. This TCR was recovered from a woman younger than 45 who had recovered from COVID-19. The CDR3 DNA sequence: TGTGCCAGCAGCCAGGCTGCGGGCAATCAGCCCCAGCATTTT. Translation gives CASSQAAGNQPQHF.